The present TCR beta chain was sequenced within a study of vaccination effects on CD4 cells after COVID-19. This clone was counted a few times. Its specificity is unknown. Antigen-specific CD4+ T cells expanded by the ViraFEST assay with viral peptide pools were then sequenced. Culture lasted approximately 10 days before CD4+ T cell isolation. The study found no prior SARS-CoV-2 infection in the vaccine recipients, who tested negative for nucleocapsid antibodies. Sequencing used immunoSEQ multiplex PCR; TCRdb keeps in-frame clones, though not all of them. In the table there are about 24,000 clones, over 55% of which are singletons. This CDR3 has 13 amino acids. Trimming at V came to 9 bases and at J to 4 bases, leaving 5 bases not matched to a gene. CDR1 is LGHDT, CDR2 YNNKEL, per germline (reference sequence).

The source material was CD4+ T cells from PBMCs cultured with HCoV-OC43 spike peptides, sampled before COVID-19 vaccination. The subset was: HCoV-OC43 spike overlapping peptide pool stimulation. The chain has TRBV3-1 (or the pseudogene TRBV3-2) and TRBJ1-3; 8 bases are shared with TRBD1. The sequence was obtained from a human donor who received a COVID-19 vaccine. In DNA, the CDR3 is TGTGCCAGTAAAGGACAGGGAGGAAACACCATATATTTT. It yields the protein CASKGQGGNTIYF.